This record covers a single T cell receptor beta chain. This record belongs to a study of blood T cell repertoires in COVID-19. Method: immunoSEQ multiplex PCR; TCRdb's copy keeps in-frame clones and lacks some. The sample carries about 110,000 clones, approximately 65% recorded once. The sample comprised peripheral blood. The TCR comes from a woman aged 55-75 years with acute or convalescent COVID-19.

CDR3: CASSQALSSYEQYF. In DNA, the CDR3 is TGTGCCAGTAGTCAGGCCCTGAGCTCCTACGAGCAGTACTTC. J is TRBJ2-7 and V is TRBV19; D remains unclear. Germline CDR1 is LNHDA and CDR2 is SQIVND (reference sequence). The CDR3 runs 14 residues. V was pared by 5 bases and J by 0 bases, with 11 bases between. The full variable domain, in which reference TRBV19 and TRBJ2-7 provide the parts outside the CDR3, is DGGITQSPKYLFRKEGQNVTLSCEQNLNHDAMYWYRQDPGQGLRLIYYSQIVNDFQKGDIAEGYSVSREKKESFPLTVTSAQKNPTAFYLCASSQALSSYEQYFGPGTRLTVT.